This TCR beta chain was identified during a study of Graves' ophthalmopathy and Graves' hyperthyroidism. Only one count was recorded for this clonotype. Its antigen is currently unknown. This may be a read error, as it is one base from a much larger clone. CDR3 length: 15 amino acids. V gave up 4 bases and J gave up 4 bases, with 16 bases separating them. Germline CDR1 LNHDA, CDR2 SQIVND (reference sequence). Study findings and constraints: Predictions made by the model for ophthalmopathy progression reached 70.59% sensitivity and just under 75% specificity. Blood also carried most expanded thyroid clonotypes exceeding 0.001 frequency.

Using RNA transcripts, the TCR beta CDR3 regions were amplified. The workflow started with a first-round RT-PCR run with HTBI primers and then moved on to a second-round multiplex PCR. TCRdb used MiXCR to reprocess the multiplex PCR reads, holding one entry per CDR3 protein. The sample includes around 1.1 million distinct CDR3 sequences, less than 45% of them seen just once. The receptor comes from an adult man with Graves' hyperthyroidism. The rearrangement uses TRBV19 and TRBJ1-1; D unresolved. The specimen was peripheral blood or thyroid tissue (not recorded which). CDR3 bases: TGTGCCAGTAGTACCCTCAGAGAAGTGAGCACTGAAGCTTTCTTT. Translating gives CASSTLREVSTEAFF.